Listed below are T cell receptor beta chains from one sample, sequenced in a study of blood T cell repertoires in COVID-19. Clones were sequenced by immunoSEQ multiplex PCR, and TCRdb holds only the in-frame ones, with some missing. The sample contains about 100,000 clones, around 90% of which appear only once. The sample was peripheral blood. These receptors were obtained from a man aged 40-49 years with active or convalescent COVID-19. Both conserved end residues are part of each CDR3. D genes are given only for firm matches. Size is omitted from some rows. Given values are once, few, many or a class for expanded clones.

clone_size	v_call	d_call	j_call	cdr3_aa	cdr3_nt
few	TRBV7-2	TRBD2	TRBJ2-7	CASSLISSGYEQYF	TGTGCCAGCAGCTTAATTTCTAGCGGCTACGAGCAGTACTTC
once	TRBV23-1	-	TRBJ1-3	CASSQYRISGNTIYF	TGCGCCAGCAGTCAATACAGGATCTCTGGAAACACCATATATTTT
-	TRBV9	-	TRBJ2-2	CASSGLVWDTGELFF	TGTGCCAGCAGCGGCCTAGTTTGGGACACCGGGGAGCTGTTTTTT
-	TRBV9	-	TRBJ2-5	CASRYRGLPRETQYF	TGTGCCAGCAGATACCGGGGACTCCCGAGGGAGACCCAGTACTTC
-	TRBV10-3	-	TRBJ1-5	CAISETGDSNQPQHF	TGTGCCATCAGTGAGACAGGCGATAGCAATCAGCCCCAGCATTTT
-	TRBV23-1	TRBD2	TRBJ2-5	CASWGGRLGETQYF	TGCGCCAGCTGGGGGGGGAGACTAGGAGAGACCCAGTACTTC
-	TRBV30	-	TRBJ1-4	CACLGGLNEKLFF	TGTGCCTGCCTGGGAGGCCTTAATGAAAAACTGTTTTTT
-	TRBV3-1/TRBV3-2	TRBD2	TRBJ2-5	CASSQVYLAGNQETQYF	TGTGCCAGCAGCCAAGTGTATCTAGCGGGGAACCAAGAGACCCAGTACTTC
-	TRBV7-2	-	TRBJ2-3	CASSSYTDTQYF	TGTGCCAGCAGCTCCTACACAGATACGCAGTATTTT
-	TRBV10-3	TRBD1	TRBJ1-2	CAISEGTDYGYTF	TGTGCCATCAGTGAAGGGACAGACTATGGCTACACCTTC
-	TRBV25-1	-	TRBJ2-1	CASSVPSGGTLYNEQFF	TGTGCCAGCAGTGTCCCCAGCGGCGGGACTCTGTACAATGAGCAGTTCTTC
-	TRBV5-1	-	TRBJ2-3	CASSLEQETDTQYF	TGCGCCAGCAGCTTGGAACAGGAGACAGATACGCAGTATTTT
-	TRBV28	TRBD1	TRBJ1-5	CASNNRDRVWPQHF	TGTGCCAGCAACAACCGGGACAGAGTTTGGCCCCAGCATTTT
-	TRBV4-1	TRBD2	TRBJ2-1	CASSHPRRLTSEKSSYNEQFF	TGCGCCAGCAGCCATCCCCGCCGCCTGACTAGCGAGAAGAGCTCCTACAATGAGCAGTTCTTC
-	TRBV30	-	TRBJ1-1	CAWNELTTEAFF	TGTGCCTGGAACGAACTTACCACTGAAGCTTTCTTT
-	TRBV5-1	TRBD1	TRBJ1-4	CASSLAGGTNEKLFF	TGCGCCAGCAGCTTGGCAGGGGGAACTAATGAAAAACTGTTTTTT
-	TRBV5-6	TRBD2	TRBJ2-1	CASSSGGSYNEQFF	TGTGCCAGCAGCTCGGGGGGATCCTACAATGAGCAGTTCTTC
-	TRBV11-2	-	TRBJ1-1	CASSLGGNTEAFF	TGTGCCAGCAGCCTGGGGGGGAACACTGAAGCTTTCTTT
-	TRBV7-3	-	TRBJ2-3	CASSPDALGGTQYF	TGTGCCAGCAGCCCAGACGCCCTGGGAGGAACGCAGTATTTT
once	TRBV4-3	TRBD2	TRBJ2-7	CASSQETFGRGYEQYF	TGCGCCAGCAGCCAAGAAACCTTCGGGAGGGGATACGAGCAGTACTTC
-	TRBV10-3	-	TRBJ2-5	CAIRDNRQETQYF	TGTGCCATCAGGGACAACCGCCAAGAGACCCAGTACTTC
-	TRBV28	-	TRBJ2-7	CASSYSYEQYF	TGTGCCAGCAGTTATAGCTACGAGCAGTACTTC
-	TRBV9	-	TRBJ1-5	CASSVESFPNQPQHF	TGTGCCAGCAGCGTAGAGAGTTTTCCCAATCAGCCCCAGCATTTT